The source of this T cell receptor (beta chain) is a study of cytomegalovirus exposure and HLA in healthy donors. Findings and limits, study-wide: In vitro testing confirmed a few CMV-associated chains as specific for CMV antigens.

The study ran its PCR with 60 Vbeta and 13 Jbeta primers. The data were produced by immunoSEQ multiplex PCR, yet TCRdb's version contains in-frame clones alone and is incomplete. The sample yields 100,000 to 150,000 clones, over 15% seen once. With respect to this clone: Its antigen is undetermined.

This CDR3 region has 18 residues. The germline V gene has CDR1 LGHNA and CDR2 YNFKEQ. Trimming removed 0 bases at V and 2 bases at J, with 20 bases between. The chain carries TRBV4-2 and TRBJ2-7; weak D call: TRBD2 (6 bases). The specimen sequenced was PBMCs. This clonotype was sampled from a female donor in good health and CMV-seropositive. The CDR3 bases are TGTGCCAGCAGCCAAGAGTGGTTAGTCGGGACTCATACCTACGAGCAGTACTTC. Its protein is CASSQEWLVGTHTYEQYF.